The rows below give T cell receptor beta chains drawn from one sample of a study of cytomegalovirus exposure and HLA in healthy donors. Profiled with immunoSEQ multiplex PCR; TCRdb holds only in-frame clones, not every one. The repertoire holds over 200,000 clones, with about 83% as singletons. The material sequenced was PBMCs. Receptors were obtained from a human donor in good health. Both conserved end residues are part of each CDR3. The order of the fields is CDR3 length, clone size, J gene, V gene, D gene, CDR3 DNA, CDR3 protein. D genes are given only for firm matches. The listing skips clone size in some rows; elsewhere it reads once, few, many or a size class.

cdr3_length: 15
clone_size: NA
j_call: TRBJ2-2
v_call: TRBV11-2
d_call: TRBD2
cdr3_nt: TGTGCCAGCCGGGGACTAGCGGAGAACACCGGGGAGCTGTTTTTT
cdr3_aa: CASRGLAENTGELFF

cdr3_length: 14
clone_size: NA
j_call: TRBJ2-7
v_call: TRBV27
d_call: NA
cdr3_nt: TGTGCCAGCAGTAGCGCGTTCGGCCCTTACGAGCAGTACTTC
cdr3_aa: CASSSAFGPYEQYF

cdr3_length: 15
clone_size: once
j_call: TRBJ2-5
v_call: TRBV7-3
d_call: TRBD2
cdr3_nt: TGTGCCAGCAGCTATATAGCGGGAGGGCCAGAGACCCAGTACTTC
cdr3_aa: CASSYIAGGPETQYF

cdr3_length: 15
clone_size: once
j_call: TRBJ2-5
v_call: TRBV29-1
d_call: TRBD2
cdr3_nt: TGCAGCGTCCGGACCCCACTAGCGGGAGCAGAGACCCAGTACTTC
cdr3_aa: CSVRTPLAGAETQYF

cdr3_length: 14
clone_size: NA
j_call: TRBJ1-2
v_call: TRBV5-1
d_call: TRBD1
cdr3_nt: TGCGCCAGCAGCTTAGGACAGGGGAACTATGGCTACACCTTC
cdr3_aa: CASSLGQGNYGYTF

cdr3_length: 15
clone_size: NA
j_call: TRBJ2-7
v_call: TRBV6-1
d_call: TRBD2
cdr3_nt: TGTGCCGCAGGACTAGCGGGAGTTTTACCCCACGAGCAGTACTTC
cdr3_aa: CAAGLAGVLPHEQYF

cdr3_length: 14
clone_size: once
j_call: TRBJ1-3
v_call: TRBV19
d_call: NA
cdr3_nt: TGTGCCAGTAGTATAGGAGGGCCTGGAAACACCATATATTTT
cdr3_aa: CASSIGGPGNTIYF

cdr3_length: 16
clone_size: NA
j_call: TRBJ2-2
v_call: TRBV25-1
d_call: TRBD2
cdr3_nt: TGTGCCAGCAGTCGGGGGGGCCTCAAGAACACCGGGGAGCTGTTTTTT
cdr3_aa: CASSRGGLKNTGELFF

cdr3_length: 17
clone_size: NA
j_call: TRBJ1-2
v_call: TRBV27
d_call: NA
cdr3_nt: TGTGCCAGCAGCCTTCGGGTCTACTCGAGTCCTAACTATGGCTACACCTTC
cdr3_aa: CASSLRVYSSPNYGYTF

cdr3_length: 14
clone_size: NA
j_call: TRBJ1-6
v_call: TRBV6-5
d_call: NA
cdr3_nt: TGTGCCAGCAGCCTTCTGTCCCCGAATTCACCCCTCCACTTT
cdr3_aa: CASSLLSPNSPLHF

cdr3_length: 16
clone_size: NA
j_call: TRBJ2-5
v_call: TRBV7-8
d_call: NA
cdr3_nt: TGTGCCAGCAGCTTAGGGTTTGGGGCAGTACAAGAGACCCAGTACTTC
cdr3_aa: CASSLGFGAVQETQYF

cdr3_length: 15
clone_size: NA
j_call: TRBJ2-6
v_call: TRBV10-3
d_call: NA
cdr3_nt: TGTGCCATCAGTGAGAGCATTTCTGGGGCCAACGTCCTGACTTTC
cdr3_aa: CAISESISGANVLTF

cdr3_length: 17
clone_size: NA
j_call: TRBJ1-3
v_call: TRBV5-1
d_call: NA
cdr3_nt: TGCGCCAGCAGCTGGGGCGGACAGCAAGGCTCTGGAAACACCATATATTTT
cdr3_aa: CASSWGGQQGSGNTIYF

cdr3_length: 14
clone_size: NA
j_call: TRBJ2-3
v_call: TRBV27
d_call: TRBD1
cdr3_nt: TGTGCCAGCAGACGACAGGGAAGCACAGATACGCAGTATTTT
cdr3_aa: CASRRQGSTDTQYF

cdr3_length: 12
clone_size: NA
j_call: TRBJ2-5
v_call: TRBV9
d_call: NA
cdr3_nt: TGTGCCAGCAGCGGGACATCAGGGACCCAGTACTTC
cdr3_aa: CASSGTSGTQYF

cdr3_length: 17
clone_size: NA
j_call: TRBJ2-1
v_call: TRBV11-3
d_call: TRBD2
cdr3_nt: TGTGCCAGCAGCTTAGTAGGCGGGAGGGCCCTCGACAATGAGCAGTTCTTC
cdr3_aa: CASSLVGGRALDNEQFF

cdr3_length: 17
clone_size: NA
j_call: TRBJ2-5
v_call: TRBV7-6
d_call: TRBD2
cdr3_nt: TGTGCCAGCAGCTTAACTAGCGGGAGGAGGGTTTCGGAGACCCAGTACTTC
cdr3_aa: CASSLTSGRRVSETQYF

cdr3_length: 16
clone_size: NA
j_call: TRBJ2-7
v_call: TRBV14
d_call: TRBD2
cdr3_nt: TGTGCCAGCAGTCAACTGCGTAGCGGGAGATCCTACGAGCAGTACTTC
cdr3_aa: CASSQLRSGRSYEQYF

cdr3_length: 14
clone_size: NA
j_call: TRBJ2-4
v_call: TRBV7-9
d_call: NA
cdr3_nt: TGTGCCAGCAGTAACCGAGCGGACAAAAACATTCAGTACTTC
cdr3_aa: CASSNRADKNIQYF

cdr3_length: 14
clone_size: NA
j_call: TRBJ2-7
v_call: TRBV5-6
d_call: TRBD1
cdr3_nt: TGTGCCAGCAGCTTAGCCGGGACAGGGGCCGAGCAGTACTTC
cdr3_aa: CASSLAGTGAEQYF

cdr3_length: 14
clone_size: NA
j_call: TRBJ2-7
v_call: TRBV5-4
d_call: TRBD2
cdr3_nt: TGTGCCAGCAGCCCGACTAGCGGCTCCTACGAGCAGTACTTC
cdr3_aa: CASSPTSGSYEQYF

cdr3_length: 15
clone_size: NA
j_call: TRBJ2-5
v_call: TRBV6-6
d_call: TRBD2
cdr3_nt: TGTGCCAGCAGTTTGACTAGCGGGTTACAAGAGACCCAGTACTTC
cdr3_aa: CASSLTSGLQETQYF

cdr3_length: 15
clone_size: NA
j_call: TRBJ2-7
v_call: TRBV6-5
d_call: TRBD2
cdr3_nt: TGTGCCAGCAGCTATACCCCGGGGGGGAACTACGAGCAGTACTTC
cdr3_aa: CASSYTPGGNYEQYF

cdr3_length: 15
clone_size: NA
j_call: TRBJ2-3
v_call: TRBV19
d_call: TRBD2
cdr3_nt: TGTGCCAGTAGTATGGCCAGCGGGAGCGCAGATACGCAGTATTTT
cdr3_aa: CASSMASGSADTQYF

cdr3_length: 10
clone_size: NA
j_call: TRBJ2-7
v_call: TRBV12-5
d_call: NA
cdr3_nt: TGTGCTAGTGGTTTTAGCGAGCAGTACTTC
cdr3_aa: CASGFSEQYF

cdr3_length: 13
clone_size: NA
j_call: TRBJ1-1
v_call: TRBV7-9
d_call: NA
cdr3_nt: TGTGCCAGCAGCTTTGTCGAGGACACTGAAGCTTTCTTT
cdr3_aa: CASSFVEDTEAFF

cdr3_length: 12
clone_size: few
j_call: TRBJ1-1
v_call: TRBV7-9
d_call: NA
cdr3_nt: TGTGCCAGCAGCTCCGTGAACACTGAAGCTTTCTTT
cdr3_aa: CASSSVNTEAFF

cdr3_length: 16
clone_size: NA
j_call: TRBJ1-1
v_call: TRBV7-8
d_call: NA
cdr3_nt: TGTGCCAGCAGGCCATACCGAGGCAGGGAGAACACTGAAGCTTTCTTT
cdr3_aa: CASRPYRGRENTEAFF

cdr3_length: 16
clone_size: NA
j_call: TRBJ2-7
v_call: TRBV14
d_call: TRBD1
cdr3_nt: TGTGCCAGCAGCCAAGGGGGACAGGGGAGCACCTACGAGCAGTACTTC
cdr3_aa: CASSQGGQGSTYEQYF

cdr3_length: 16
clone_size: NA
j_call: TRBJ2-3
v_call: TRBV7-2
d_call: TRBD2
cdr3_nt: TGTGCCAGCAGCTTAGAAGCGCGGGAGATCTCAGATACGCAGTATTTT
cdr3_aa: CASSLEAREISDTQYF

cdr3_length: 14
clone_size: NA
j_call: TRBJ2-3
v_call: TRBV28
d_call: NA
cdr3_nt: TGTGCCAGCAGCCGCGAGGGGGGGGCAGATACGCAGTATTTT
cdr3_aa: CASSREGGADTQYF

cdr3_length: 16
clone_size: NA
j_call: TRBJ1-5
v_call: TRBV7-8
d_call: TRBD1
cdr3_nt: TGTGCCAGCAGCACAAACGACAGGGGGCTTAATCAGCCCCAGCATTTT
cdr3_aa: CASSTNDRGLNQPQHF

cdr3_length: 13
clone_size: NA
j_call: TRBJ2-7
v_call: TRBV2
d_call: NA
cdr3_nt: TGTGCCAGCAAGGCGGGTTACACCTACGAGCAGTACTTC
cdr3_aa: CASKAGYTYEQYF

cdr3_length: 16
clone_size: NA
j_call: TRBJ2-7
v_call: TRBV9
d_call: TRBD2
cdr3_nt: TGTGCCAGCAGCCCAGGGACTAGCGGGAGCCGCGACGAGCAGTACTTC
cdr3_aa: CASSPGTSGSRDEQYF

cdr3_length: 13
clone_size: NA
j_call: TRBJ2-1
v_call: TRBV19
d_call: NA
cdr3_nt: TGTGCCAGTACCCAAACAGGGTACAATGAGCAGTTCTTC
cdr3_aa: CASTQTGYNEQFF

cdr3_length: 15
clone_size: once
j_call: TRBJ1-1
v_call: TRBV2
d_call: TRBD1
cdr3_nt: TGTGCCAGCAGGGACAGGGGCCAGATGAACACTGAAGCTTTCTTT
cdr3_aa: CASRDRGQMNTEAFF

cdr3_length: 18
clone_size: NA
j_call: TRBJ2-3
v_call: TRBV19
d_call: TRBD1
cdr3_nt: TGTGCCAGTAGTATGAGGGGGCCGACAGGGGCCCCCACAGATACGCAGTATTTT
cdr3_aa: CASSMRGPTGAPTDTQYF

cdr3_length: 15
clone_size: NA
j_call: TRBJ1-5
v_call: TRBV6-5
d_call: NA
cdr3_nt: TGTGCCAGCAGTTACTCGAAGCTAGCTGGACAGCCCCAGCATTTT
cdr3_aa: CASSYSKLAGQPQHF

cdr3_length: 13
clone_size: NA
j_call: TRBJ2-5
v_call: TRBV9
d_call: NA
cdr3_nt: TGTGCCAGCAGCCCCCGACATCGGGAGACCCAGTACTTC
cdr3_aa: CASSPRHRETQYF

cdr3_length: 16
clone_size: few
j_call: TRBJ2-3
v_call: TRBV27
d_call: TRBD2
cdr3_nt: TGTGCCAGCAGTTTAATAGCGGGAGGAGGGACAGATACGCAGTATTTT
cdr3_aa: CASSLIAGGGTDTQYF

cdr3_length: 15
clone_size: NA
j_call: TRBJ2-5
v_call: TRBV7-3
d_call: TRBD1
cdr3_nt: TGTGCCAGCAGCTTGGGCGACAGGGATCAGGAGACCCAGTACTTC
cdr3_aa: CASSLGDRDQETQYF

cdr3_length: 17
clone_size: NA
j_call: TRBJ2-5
v_call: TRBV12-2
d_call: NA
cdr3_nt: TGTGCAAGTCGCTTAGTAGGAGAACTAGCGGTCCAAGAGACCCAGTACTTC
cdr3_aa: CASRLVGELAVQETQYF

cdr3_length: 13
clone_size: once
j_call: TRBJ1-1
v_call: TRBV7-6
d_call: NA
cdr3_nt: TGTGCCAGCAGCTTAGACAGATTCACTGAAGCTTTCTTT
cdr3_aa: CASSLDRFTEAFF

cdr3_length: 16
clone_size: NA
j_call: TRBJ2-1
v_call: TRBV7-2
d_call: TRBD2
cdr3_nt: TGTGCCAGCAGCTTAGCGTTACTAGCGGGATCGAATGAGCAGTTCTTC
cdr3_aa: CASSLALLAGSNEQFF

cdr3_length: 13
clone_size: NA
j_call: TRBJ1-2
v_call: TRBV30
d_call: NA
cdr3_nt: TGTGCCTGGAGCAGGGACTCTAACTATGGCTACACCTTC
cdr3_aa: CAWSRDSNYGYTF

cdr3_length: 12
clone_size: NA
j_call: TRBJ2-5
v_call: TRBV19
d_call: NA
cdr3_nt: TGTGCCAGTCGAGACAGACAAGAGACCCAGTACTTC
cdr3_aa: CASRDRQETQYF

cdr3_length: 16
clone_size: once
j_call: TRBJ2-6
v_call: TRBV7-3
d_call: TRBD1
cdr3_nt: TGTGCCAGCTCGGGACAGGAAGGCTCTGGGGCCAACGTCCTGACTTTC
cdr3_aa: CASSGQEGSGANVLTF

cdr3_length: 15
clone_size: NA
j_call: TRBJ1-4
v_call: TRBV18
d_call: NA
cdr3_nt: TGTGCCAGCTCACCTGTGGCAGGGGTAAATGAAAAACTGTTTTTT
cdr3_aa: CASSPVAGVNEKLFF

cdr3_length: 16
clone_size: few
j_call: TRBJ1-5
v_call: TRBV6-6
d_call: TRBD1
cdr3_nt: TGTGCCAGCAGTTACACACAGGGGAATAGCAATCAGCCCCAGCATTTT
cdr3_aa: CASSYTQGNSNQPQHF

cdr3_length: 13
clone_size: NA
j_call: TRBJ2-2
v_call: TRBV29-1
d_call: TRBD2
cdr3_nt: TGCAGCGTTCTAGCGGGTAACACCGGGGAGCTGTTTTTT
cdr3_aa: CSVLAGNTGELFF

cdr3_length: 17
clone_size: once
j_call: TRBJ2-2
v_call: TRBV7-2
d_call: TRBD2
cdr3_nt: TGTGCCAGCAGCTTACTCTCGGCGGGAGGGCGCACCGGGGAGCTGTTTTTT
cdr3_aa: CASSLLSAGGRTGELFF

cdr3_length: 13
clone_size: NA
j_call: TRBJ2-1
v_call: TRBV30
d_call: TRBD2
cdr3_nt: TGTGCCTGGAGTCACGGGAGGGGCAATGAGCAGTTCTTC
cdr3_aa: CAWSHGRGNEQFF

cdr3_length: 14
clone_size: NA
j_call: TRBJ1-1
v_call: TRBV2
d_call: TRBD1
cdr3_nt: TGTGCCAGCACCTCGGGACAGGGGATATCTGAAGCTTTCTTT
cdr3_aa: CASTSGQGISEAFF

cdr3_length: 14
clone_size: once
j_call: TRBJ2-7
v_call: TRBV29-1
d_call: TRBD2
cdr3_nt: TGCAGCGTTAAGGGGACCGGGACTAGCATCGAGCAGTACTTC
cdr3_aa: CSVKGTGTSIEQYF

cdr3_length: 18
clone_size: NA
j_call: TRBJ2-1
v_call: TRBV7-2
d_call: TRBD2
cdr3_nt: TGTGCCAGCAGCTCCGGGGCAGGACTAGCGGGAGTTGGGAATGAGCAGTTCTTC
cdr3_aa: CASSSGAGLAGVGNEQFF